The subject of this entry is one TCR beta chain. Its antigen is not identified. Sequencing was performed with immunoSEQ multiplex PCR; in TCRdb, only in-frame clones are kept and a portion is missing. The sample has 55,000 to 65,000 clones, about nine tenths seen once; the top ten hold 0.76%. The CDR3 length is 17 residues. Looked up from germline, CDR1 is MNHEY and CDR2 is SMNVEV (reference sequence). Trimming took 8 bases from V and 1 from J; bases not matched to a gene: 15. This sample is part of a study of OX40 agonist ivuxolimab in advanced cancers. At the level of the study: Patients were over 65% male with ages roughly 23 to 79, mean about 65.

Study outcomes and limitations: The average count of expanded clones was higher among CD8+ T cells than among CD4+. At doses 0.1 to 3.0 mg/kg, CD4+ and CD8+ clones expanded. Partial responders treated at 0.1-3.0 mg/kg exhibited clonal expansion among the lowest measured.

The sample in question was CD4+ or CD8+ T cells sorted from blood, obtained in a trial of the OX40 agonist ivuxolimab. The TCR comes from an adult with an advanced solid tumor such as melanoma, head and neck, liver or kidney cancer. The chain links TRBV27 to TRBJ2-7, with TRBD2 matching over 9 bases. CDR3 sequence reads: CASSGRGRASVSYEQYF. The CDR3 coding sequence is TGTGCCAGCTCGGGTCGCGGGAGGGCCTCGGTATCCTACGAGCAGTACTTC.